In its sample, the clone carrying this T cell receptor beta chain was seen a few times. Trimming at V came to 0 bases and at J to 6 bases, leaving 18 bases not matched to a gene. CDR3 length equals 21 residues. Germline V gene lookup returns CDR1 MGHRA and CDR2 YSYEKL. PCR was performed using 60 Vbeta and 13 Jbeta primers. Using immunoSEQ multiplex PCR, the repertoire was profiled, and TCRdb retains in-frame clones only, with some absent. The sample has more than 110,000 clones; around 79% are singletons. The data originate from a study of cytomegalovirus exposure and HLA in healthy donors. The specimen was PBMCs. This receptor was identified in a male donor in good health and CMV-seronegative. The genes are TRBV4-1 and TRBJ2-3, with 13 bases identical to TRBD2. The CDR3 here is CASSQDPQTPGLAGKGDTQYF. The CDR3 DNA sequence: TGCGCCAGCAGCCAAGATCCGCAAACCCCGGGACTAGCGGGAAAGGGGGATACGCAGTATTTT.